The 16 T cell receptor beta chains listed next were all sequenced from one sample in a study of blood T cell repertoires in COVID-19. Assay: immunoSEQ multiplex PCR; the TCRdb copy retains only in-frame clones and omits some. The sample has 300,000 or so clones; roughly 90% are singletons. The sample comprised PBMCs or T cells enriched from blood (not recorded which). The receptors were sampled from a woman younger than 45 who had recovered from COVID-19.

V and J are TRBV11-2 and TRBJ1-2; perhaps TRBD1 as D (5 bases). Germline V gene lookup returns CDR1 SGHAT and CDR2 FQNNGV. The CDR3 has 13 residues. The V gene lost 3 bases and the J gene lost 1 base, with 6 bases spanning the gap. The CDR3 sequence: CASSFDSNYGYTF. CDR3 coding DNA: TGTGCCAGCAGCTTTGACAGTAACTATGGCTACACCTTC.

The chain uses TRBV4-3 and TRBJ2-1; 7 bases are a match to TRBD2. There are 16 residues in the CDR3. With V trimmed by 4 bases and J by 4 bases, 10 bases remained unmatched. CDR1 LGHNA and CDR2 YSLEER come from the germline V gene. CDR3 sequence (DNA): TGCGCCAGCAGCCCCGGGGGAGCGGGGCTATACAATGAGCAGTTCTTC. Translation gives CASSPGGAGLYNEQFF.

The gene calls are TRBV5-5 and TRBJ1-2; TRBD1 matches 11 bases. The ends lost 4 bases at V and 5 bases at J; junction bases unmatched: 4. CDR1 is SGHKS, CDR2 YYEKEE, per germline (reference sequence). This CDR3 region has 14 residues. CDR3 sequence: CASSRGQGEYGYTF. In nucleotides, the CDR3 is TGTGCCAGCAGCCGGGGACAGGGGGAATATGGCTACACCTTC.

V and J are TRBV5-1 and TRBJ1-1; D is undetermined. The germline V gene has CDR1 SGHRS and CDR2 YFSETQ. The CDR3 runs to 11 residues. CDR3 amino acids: CESRGNTEAFF. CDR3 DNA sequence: TGCGAATCCCGGGGGAACACTGAAGCTTTCTTT.

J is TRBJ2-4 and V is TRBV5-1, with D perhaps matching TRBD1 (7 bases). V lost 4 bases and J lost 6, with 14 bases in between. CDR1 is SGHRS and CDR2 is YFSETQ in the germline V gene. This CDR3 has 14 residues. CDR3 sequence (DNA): TGCGCCAGCAGCCCAGGGGGGCTGGGAAACATTCAGTACTTC. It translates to CASSPGGLGNIQYF.

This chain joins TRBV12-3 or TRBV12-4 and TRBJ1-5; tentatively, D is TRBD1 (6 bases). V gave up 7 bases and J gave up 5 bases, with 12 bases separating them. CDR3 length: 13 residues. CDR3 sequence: CASKPSGDQPQHF. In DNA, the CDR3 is TGTGCCAGCAAGCCCTCAGGGGATCAGCCCCAGCATTTT.

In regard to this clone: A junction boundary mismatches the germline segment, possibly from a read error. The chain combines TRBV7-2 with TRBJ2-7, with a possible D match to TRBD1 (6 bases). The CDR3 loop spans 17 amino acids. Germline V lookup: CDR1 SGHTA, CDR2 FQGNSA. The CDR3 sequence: CASSLPGLMGASHEQYF. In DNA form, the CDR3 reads TGTGCCAGCAGCCTTCCGGGCCTTATGGGGGCCTCCCACGAGCAGTACTTC.

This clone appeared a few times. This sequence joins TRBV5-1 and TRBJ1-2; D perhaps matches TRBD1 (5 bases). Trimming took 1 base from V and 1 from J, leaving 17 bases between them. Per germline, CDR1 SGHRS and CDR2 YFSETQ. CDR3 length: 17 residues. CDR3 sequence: CASSLIPAEGNNYGYTF. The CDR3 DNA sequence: TGCGCCAGCAGCTTGATCCCAGCGGAGGGGAATAACTATGGCTACACCTTC. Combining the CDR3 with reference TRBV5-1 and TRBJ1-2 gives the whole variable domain KAGVTQTPRYLIKTRGQQVTLSCSPISGHRSVSWYQQTPGQGLQFLFEYFSETQRNKGNFPGRFSGRQFSNSRSEMNVSTLELGDSALYLCASSLIPAEGNNYGYTFGSGTRLTVV.

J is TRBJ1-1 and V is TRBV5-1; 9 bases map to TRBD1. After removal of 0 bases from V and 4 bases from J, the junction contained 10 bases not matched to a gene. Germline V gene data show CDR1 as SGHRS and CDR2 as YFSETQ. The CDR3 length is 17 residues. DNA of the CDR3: TGCGCCAGCAGCTTGGACAGGGGGCTGGGTTTGCGCACTGAAGCTTTCTTT. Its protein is CASSLDRGLGLRTEAFF.

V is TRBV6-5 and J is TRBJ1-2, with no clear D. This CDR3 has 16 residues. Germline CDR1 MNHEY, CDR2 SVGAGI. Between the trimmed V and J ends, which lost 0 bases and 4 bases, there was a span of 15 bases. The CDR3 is CASSYSLTETTYGYTF. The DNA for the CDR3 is TGTGCCAGCAGTTACTCTTTGACCGAAACTACCTATGGCTACACCTTC.

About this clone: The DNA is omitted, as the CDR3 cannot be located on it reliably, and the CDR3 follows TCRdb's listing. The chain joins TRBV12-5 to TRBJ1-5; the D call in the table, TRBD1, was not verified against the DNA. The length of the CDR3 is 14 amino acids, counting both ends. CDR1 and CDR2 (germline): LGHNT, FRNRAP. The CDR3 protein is CASGLGMGAQPQHF.

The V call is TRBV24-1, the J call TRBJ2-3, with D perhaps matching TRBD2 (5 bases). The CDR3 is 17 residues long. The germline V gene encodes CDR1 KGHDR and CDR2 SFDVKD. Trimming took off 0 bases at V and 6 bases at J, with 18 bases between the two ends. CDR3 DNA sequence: TGTGCCACCAGTGATTTGCACGGGGTGGGCGGCGCGGATACGCAGTATTTT. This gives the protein CATSDLHGVGGADTQYF.

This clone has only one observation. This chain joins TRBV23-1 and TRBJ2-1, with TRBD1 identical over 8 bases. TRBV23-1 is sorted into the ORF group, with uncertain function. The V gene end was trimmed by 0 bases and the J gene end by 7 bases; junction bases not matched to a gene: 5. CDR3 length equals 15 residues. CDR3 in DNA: TGCGCCAGCAGTCAATCGAAACAGGGGGGAAATGAGCAGTTCTTC. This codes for CASSQSKQGGNEQFF.

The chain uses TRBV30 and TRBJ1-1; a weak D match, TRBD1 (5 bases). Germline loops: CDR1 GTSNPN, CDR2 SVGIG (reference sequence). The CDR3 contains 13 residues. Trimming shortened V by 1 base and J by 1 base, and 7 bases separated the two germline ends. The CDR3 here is CAWSGQWNTEAFF. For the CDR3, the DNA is TGTGCCTGGAGTGGACAGTGGAACACTGAAGCTTTCTTT.

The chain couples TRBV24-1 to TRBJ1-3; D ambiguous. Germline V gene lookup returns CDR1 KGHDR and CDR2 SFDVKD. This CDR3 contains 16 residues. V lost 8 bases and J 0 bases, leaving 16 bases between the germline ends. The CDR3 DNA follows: TGTGCCACCACTTCCCCCGACACGAGCTCTGGAAACACCATATATTTT. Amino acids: CATTSPDTSSGNTIYF.

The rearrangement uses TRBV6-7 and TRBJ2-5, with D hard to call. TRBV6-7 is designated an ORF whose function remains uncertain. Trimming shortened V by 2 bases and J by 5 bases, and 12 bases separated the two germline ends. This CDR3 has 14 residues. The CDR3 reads CASSYPRSVETQYF. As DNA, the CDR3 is TGTGCCAGCAGTTACCCACGCTCAGTGGAGACCCAGTACTTC.